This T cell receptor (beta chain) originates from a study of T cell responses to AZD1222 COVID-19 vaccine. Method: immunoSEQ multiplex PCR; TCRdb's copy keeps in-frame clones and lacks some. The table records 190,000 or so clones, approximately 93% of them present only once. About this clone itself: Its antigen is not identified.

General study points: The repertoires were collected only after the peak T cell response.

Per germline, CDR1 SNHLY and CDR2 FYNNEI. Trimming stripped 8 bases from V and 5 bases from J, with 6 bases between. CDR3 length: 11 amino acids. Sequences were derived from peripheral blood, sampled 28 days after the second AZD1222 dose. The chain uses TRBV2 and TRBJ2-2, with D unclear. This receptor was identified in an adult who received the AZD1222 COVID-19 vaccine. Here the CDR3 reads CASGITGELFF. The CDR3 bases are TGTGCCAGCGGGATTACCGGGGAGCTGTTTTTT.